This TCR beta chain is drawn from a study of blood T cell repertoires in COVID-19. Germline trimming cut 5 bases from V and 3 bases from J; bases unmatched to any gene: 4. The CDR3 has 15 residues. From germline, CDR1 is SGHTA and CDR2 FQGNSA. Original methodology: From reference gene primer amplification, estimates of nucleated cell counts were derived. Profiling relied on immunoSEQ multiplex PCR, and the TCRdb table lists in-frame clones only, not all of them. V and J calls and clone size are those listed in that table; D and trimming were worked out from the DNA. The data show 250,000 to 400,000 clones, with around 88% seen just once and around 1.6% held by the top ten.

This chain connects TRBV7-2 to TRBJ2-1; 10 bases are shared with TRBD2. The clonotype comes from a woman younger than 45 with COVID-19, enrolled during active disease. Sequencing was done on a sample of peripheral blood. The CDR3 loop reads CASSPLAGVYNEQFF. The CDR3 DNA reads as TGTGCCAGCAGCCCCCTAGCGGGGGTCTACAATGAGCAGTTCTTC.